A single sample is the source of the 21 T cell receptor beta chains below, sequenced in a study of blood T cell repertoires in COVID-19. TCRdb keeps only in-frame clones here, not all; method: immunoSEQ multiplex PCR. The repertoire consists of some 130,000 clones, with 75% to 90% occurring once and the leading ten covering under 2.5%. Sequencing input: peripheral blood. Receptor source: a man between 65 and 85 years old with acute or convalescent COVID-19.

The genes are TRBV11-3 and TRBJ1-1; D might be TRBD1 (5 bases). Looked up from germline, CDR1 is SGHNT and CDR2 is YENEEA. The germline V and J ends were trimmed by 5 bases and 1 base, with 11 bases remaining between them. The CDR3 runs 14 residues. The CDR3 DNA follows: TGTGCCAGCAGCAAGGGGAATGGGAACACTGAAGCTTTCTTT. This sequence encodes CASSKGNGNTEAFF.

The chain employs TRBV15 and TRBJ1-2; D is ambiguous. CDR1 and CDR2 (germline): LNHNV, YYDKDF (reference sequence). The CDR3 has 14 residues. Trimming removed 1 base at V and 6 bases at J, with 12 bases between. DNA for the CDR3: TGTGCCACCAGCAGAGGGGTCCACGGGAATGGCTACACCTTC. Protein: CATSRGVHGNGYTF. The full variable domain, rest sourced from reference TRBV15 and TRBJ1-2, is DAMVIQNPRYQVTQFGKPVTLSCSQTLNHNVMYWYQQKSSQAPKLLFHYYDKDFNNEADTPDNFQSRRPNTSFCFLDIRSPGLGDTAMYLCATSRGVHGNGYTFGSGTRLTVV.

The chain links TRBV6-5 to TRBJ2-6, with D maybe TRBD1 (5 bases). Germline-derived CDR1 and CDR2 are MNHEY and SVGAGI. This CDR3 comprises 13 residues. Deletions cut 11 bases from V and 2 bases from J, with 10 bases between. Written as DNA, the CDR3 is TGTGCCCTCCTCAGGGCTGGGGCCAACGTCCTGACTTTC. Amino acids: CALLRAGANVLTF.

This clone was found once. The rearrangement links TRBV7-3 to TRBJ2-6; 7 bases align to TRBD1. The V gene end was trimmed by 1 base and the J gene end by 0 bases; junction bases not matched to a gene: 3. The germline V gene encodes CDR1 SGHTA and CDR2 FQGTGA. CDR3 size: 17 residues. CDR3 DNA sequence: TGTGCCAGCAGCTTAAAGGGACAGTTCTCTGGGGCCAACGTCCTGACTTTC. Protein sequence: CASSLKGQFSGANVLTF.

The chain links TRBV29-1 to TRBJ1-5, with D tentatively TRBD1 (5 bases). The V end was cut by 3 bases, the J end by 2 bases, with 11 bases between. This CDR3 contains 14 residues. CDR1 is SQVTM, CDR2 ANQGSEA, per germline. The CDR3, as DNA: TGCAGCGTTGACGGGGGACCGGGCAATCAGCCCCAGCATTTT. As protein: CSVDGGPGNQPQHF.

V and J are TRBV5-1 and TRBJ2-3; the match to TRBD1 covers 7 bases. After removal of 4 bases from V and 1 base from J, the junction contained 9 bases not matched to a gene. CDR1 and CDR2 from the germline V gene are SGHRS and YFSETQ. This CDR3 is built from 16 residues. The CDR3 nucleotides are TGCGCCAGCAGCCCACCCAGACAGGGCGGCACAGATACGCAGTATTTT. This sequence encodes CASSPPRQGGTDTQYF. The variable domain in full, with the rest retrieved from reference TRBV5-1 and TRBJ2-3, is KAGVTQTPRYLIKTRGQQVTLSCSPISGHRSVSWYQQTPGQGLQFLFEYFSETQRNKGNFPGRFSGRQFSNSRSEMNVSTLELGDSALYLCASSPPRQGGTDTQYFGPGTRLTVL.

Here the CDR3 DNA reads TGCGCCAGCAGCCTTACCTGGACAGTGGGGGATTACAATGAGCAGTTCTTC. Its translation is CASSLTWTVGDYNEQFF. V and J are TRBV5-1 and TRBJ2-1; D possibly corresponds to TRBD1 (6 bases). Germline CDR1 SGHRS, CDR2 YFSETQ. V dropped 4 bases and J dropped 4 bases, with 21 bases sitting between them. The CDR3 contains 17 residues.

The chain's CDR3 is CASSLLRGGASYNEQFF. The CDR3, as DNA: TGTGCCAGCAGTTTATTACGGGGGGGCGCCTCCTACAATGAGCAGTTCTTC. The V and J genes are TRBV28 and TRBJ2-1, with 8 bases matching TRBD2. This CDR3 is 17 amino acids long. Germline V CDR1 and CDR2: MDHEN, SYDVKM. Losses at the gene ends were 1 base for V and 0 bases for J; bases not matched to a gene: 5.

The V and J genes are TRBV7-9 and TRBJ2-1; 8 bases fit TRBD2. CDR3 length: 14 amino acids. Germline trimming cut 5 bases from V and 6 bases from J; bases unmatched to any gene: 6. Germline V lookup: CDR1 SEHNR, CDR2 FQNEAQ (reference sequence). The CDR3 is CASSRSAGANEQFF. The CDR3 coding sequence is TGTGCCAGCAGCCGCTCAGCGGGGGCCAATGAGCAGTTCTTC.

Note on this clone: One end of the junction does not line up with germline, which may come from a read error. The chain has TRBV7-7 and TRBJ1-1; D not certain. The V gene's germline CDR1 is SSHAT and CDR2 FNYEAQ (reference sequence). The length of the CDR3 is 13 residues. Here the CDR3 DNA reads TGTGCTAGCAGCTTAGGCAGGAACACTGAAGCTTTCTTT. It translates to CASSLGRNTEAFF.

The chain uses TRBV7-6 and TRBJ2-7; 9 bases map to TRBD2. With V trimmed by 5 bases and J by 1 base, 6 bases remained unmatched. Germline values: CDR1 SGHVS, CDR2 FNYEAQ. The CDR3 covers 15 residues. The CDR3 is CASSNSGGFSYEQYF. As DNA, the CDR3 is TGTGCCAGCAGCAATAGCGGGGGTTTTTCCTACGAGCAGTACTTC.

V usage is TRBV5-6 and J usage is TRBJ2-3; D not resolved. V was cut by 2 bases and J by 4 bases, with 5 bases left in between. The germline V gene encodes CDR1 SGHDT and CDR2 YYEEEE. The CDR3 is 12 residues long. The CDR3 sequence is CASSLKPDTQYF. CDR3 in DNA: TGTGCCAGCAGCTTAAAGCCAGATACGCAGTATTTT.

In this sample, this clone turned up once. This chain connects TRBV28 to TRBJ1-6, with 8 bases matching TRBD1. CDR1 and CDR2 (germline): MDHEN, SYDVKM. V shed 3 bases, J shed 0 bases, and the junction held 4 bases outside the gene matches. The CDR3 contains 17 residues. The CDR3 bases are TGTGCCAGCAGTTTTCCCGGGACAGGCTCCTATAATTCACCCCTCCACTTT. Residues: CASSFPGTGSYNSPLHF. Filled out from reference TRBV28 and TRBJ1-6, the complete variable domain reads DVKVTQSSRYLVKRTGEKVFLECVQDMDHENMFWYRQDPGLGLRLIYFSYDVKMKEKGDIPEGYSVSREKKERFSLILESASTNQTSMYLCASSFPGTGSYNSPLHFGNGTRLTVT.

V gene TRBV7-2 combines with J gene TRBJ1-5; D not resolved. V dropped 5 bases and J dropped 7 bases, with 9 bases sitting between them. The length of the CDR3 is 12 residues. Germline loops: CDR1 SGHTA, CDR2 FQGNSA. The CDR3 bases are TGTGCCAGCAGCGGAGGCCCCCAGCCCCAGCATTTT. This sequence encodes CASSGGPQPQHF.

The chain couples TRBV6-4 to TRBJ2-2; perhaps TRBD2 as D (5 bases). In germline, CDR1 is MRHNA, CDR2 SNTAGT. Trimming cost V 11 bases and J 6 bases, with 13 bases left between them. The CDR3 is made up of 12 amino acids. CDR3 in amino acids: CAGSGSPGELFF. CDR3 nucleotides: TGTGCCGGCTCGGGGAGTCCCGGGGAGCTGTTTTTT.

The V and J genes are TRBV19 and TRBJ1-5; TRBD1 matches 7 bases. From germline, CDR1 is LNHDA and CDR2 SQIVND (reference sequence). The CDR3 consists of 15 residues. V shed 5 bases, J shed 5 bases, and the junction held 9 bases outside the gene matches. This chain's CDR3 is CASSPPTGIYQPQHF. In DNA, the CDR3 is TGTGCCAGTAGTCCACCGACAGGGATCTATCAGCCCCAGCATTTT. Full variable domain (missing parts from reference TRBV19 and TRBJ1-5): DGGITQSPKYLFRKEGQNVTLSCEQNLNHDAMYWYRQDPGQGLRLIYYSQIVNDFQKGDIAEGYSVSREKKESFPLTVTSAQKNPTAFYLCASSPPTGIYQPQHFGDGTRLSIL.

Only one count was recorded for this clone. The chain couples TRBV7-2 to TRBJ2-3; TRBD1 matches at 12 bases. The germline V gene has CDR1 SGHTA and CDR2 FQGNSA. This CDR3 has 13 amino acids. J was trimmed by 15 bases and V by 5 bases; bases with no gene match: 9. The CDR3 region is CASSPREGQGAYF. The CDR3 nucleotides are TGTGCCAGCAGCCCTAGGGAGGGACAGGGGGCTTATTTT.

This clone was seen only a few times. The CDR3 nucleotides are TGTGCCACCCATCCCTCAGGGAAACGTCATGGCTACACCTTC. Protein product: CATHPSGKRHGYTF. This rearrangement joins TRBV28 to TRBJ1-2, with D possibly TRBD1 on 5 matching bases. CDR3 length: 14 residues. CDR1 MDHEN and CDR2 SYDVKM come from the germline V gene. V lost 10 bases to trimming and J lost 6 bases, with 21 bases between them.

This sequence joins TRBV3-1 (or the pseudogene TRBV3-2) and TRBJ1-1; 7 bases are shared with TRBD1. The CDR3 consists of 13 residues. V was clipped by 4 bases and J by 7 bases; unmatched bases: 6. Germline V gene sequence: CDR1 LGHDT, CDR2 YNNKEL (reference sequence). CDR3 residues: CASSPSNRGEAFF. In DNA form, the CDR3 reads TGTGCCAGCAGCCCTTCCAACAGGGGTGAAGCTTTCTTT.

This clone has a handful of counts. The chain couples TRBV15 to TRBJ2-6, with a weak D call TRBD2 (5 bases). The CDR3 extends over 16 amino acids. Germline V lookup: CDR1 LNHNV, CDR2 YYDKDF (reference sequence). Trimming took off 5 bases at V and 0 bases at J, with 11 bases between the two ends. This CDR3 is CATSRGRGSGANVLTF. The CDR3 DNA reads as TGTGCCACCAGCCGCGGACGGGGCTCTGGGGCCAACGTCCTGACTTTC.

This clone has only a few counts. The chain uses TRBV6-4 and TRBJ1-2; weak D call: TRBD1 (5 bases). Germline V gene sequence: CDR1 MRHNA, CDR2 SNTAGT. The CDR3 length is 14 residues. The V end was cut by 0 bases, the J end by 8 bases, with 13 bases between. CDR3 loop: CASSDSKQGQGYTF. DNA of the CDR3: TGTGCCAGCAGTGACTCGAAGCAGGGTCAGGGCTACACCTTC.